This passage covers 20 T cell receptor beta chains from one sample sequenced in a study of cytomegalovirus exposure and HLA in healthy donors. Researchers ran the PCR with 60 Vbeta and 13 Jbeta primers. Data came from immunoSEQ multiplex PCR; TCRdb stores just in-frame clones and leaves some out. The repertoire holds about 130,000 clones, with just under 80% as singletons. Sequencing was carried out using PBMCs. The receptor source for this set is a man younger than 45 in good health.

The chain uses TRBV5-1 and TRBJ1-1, with D possibly TRBD1 on 5 matching bases. In germline, CDR1 is SGHRS, CDR2 YFSETQ. This CDR3 comprises 13 residues. Trimming cost V 5 bases and J 1 base, with 9 bases left between them. CDR3: CASRDTSNTEAFF. For the CDR3, the DNA is TGCGCCAGCAGGGACACCTCGAACACTGAAGCTTTCTTT.

This clone was detected only a few times. This chain uses TRBV5-1 with TRBJ2-2; D uncertain. This CDR3 is built from 14 residues. V was trimmed by 4 bases and J by 3 bases, leaving 10 bases between them. In germline, CDR1 is SGHRS, CDR2 YFSETQ. CDR3 DNA: TGCGCCAGCAGCCGCCCCGCGGACACCGGGGAGCTGTTTTTT. Protein product: CASSRPADTGELFF.

This rearrangement joins TRBV6-5 to TRBJ2-7; possibly TRBD2 for D (5 bases). The CDR3 is 12 amino acids. Germline V CDR1 and CDR2: MNHEY, SVGAGI. Trimming took 6 bases from V and 3 from J, leaving 9 bases between them. The DNA of the CDR3 is TGTGCCAGCAGGAGGGCCAACTACGAGCAGTACTTC. Translated: CASRRANYEQYF.

The chain combines TRBV6-6 with TRBJ1-3; possibly TRBD1 for D (5 bases). The CDR3 is 13 amino acids. Trimming shortened V by 7 bases and J by 0 bases, and 7 bases separated the two germline ends. Germline loops: CDR1 MNHNY, CDR2 SVGAGI (reference sequence). The CDR3 reads CASNGGSGNTIYF. As DNA, the CDR3 is TGTGCCAGCAACGGGGGCTCTGGAAACACCATATATTTT.

In its sample, this clone was seen a few times. The chain joins TRBV29-1 to TRBJ1-1, with D unclear. The germline CDR1 and CDR2 sequences are SQVTM and ANQGSEA. V gave up 5 bases and J gave up 1 base, with 5 bases separating them. The CDR3 is 11 residues long. CDR3 amino acids: CSVPKNTEAFF. The DNA for the CDR3 is TGCAGCGTTCCTAAGAACACTGAAGCTTTCTTT.

The J gene is TRBJ1-1, the V gene TRBV27, with D possibly TRBD1 on 6 matching bases. Deletions cut 1 base from V and 8 bases from J, with 14 bases between. Germline V CDR1 and CDR2: MNHEY, SMNVEV (reference sequence). The CDR3 length is 14 residues. This CDR3 reads CASSLYPSGTEAFF. Written as DNA, the CDR3 is TGTGCCAGCAGTTTATACCCCTCCGGGACAGAAGCTTTCTTT.

The chain links TRBV5-4 to TRBJ2-1, with unresolved D. The ends were cut back, 7 bases at V and 0 bases at J, with 14 bases in the middle. CDR1 SGHNT and CDR2 YYREEE come from the germline V gene (reference sequence). This CDR3 has 15 amino acids. The CDR3 spells CASSLIASSYNEQFF. The DNA for the CDR3 is TGTGCCAGCTCTCTCATCGCGAGCTCCTACAATGAGCAGTTCTTC. Supplemented by reference TRBV5-4 and TRBJ2-1, the full variable domain reads ETGVTQSPTHLIKTRGQQVTLRCSSQSGHNTVSWYQQALGQGPQFIFQYYREEENGRGNFPPRFSGLQFPNYSSELNVNALELDDSALYLCASSLIASSYNEQFFGPGTRLTVL.

The chain couples TRBV6-4 to TRBJ1-5; possibly TRBD1 for D (5 bases). V was clipped by 0 bases and J by 2 bases, with 11 bases between them. Germline V gene data show CDR1 as MRHNA and CDR2 as SNTAGT. The CDR3 length is 16 residues. The CDR3 DNA follows: TGTGCCAGCAGTGACTCGATTGGCAGGGGCAATCAGCCCCAGCATTTT. It translates to CASSDSIGRGNQPQHF.

The V gene is TRBV5-4, the J gene TRBJ2-5; the match to TRBD2 covers 7 bases. Trimming at V came to 4 bases and at J to 2 bases, leaving 5 bases not matched to a gene. The germline CDR1 and CDR2 sequences are SGHNT and YYREEE (reference sequence). The CDR3 is 14 amino acids. CDR3 in DNA: TGTGCCAGCAGCGGGAAAGCGGGACAAGAGACCCAGTACTTC. Translation gives CASSGKAGQETQYF.

This rearrangement joins TRBV13 to TRBJ2-7, with D possibly matching TRBD2 (5 bases). This CDR3 is built from 15 residues. CDR1 is PRHDT and CDR2 is FYEKMQ in the germline V gene (reference sequence). V was trimmed by 5 bases and J by 3 bases, leaving 17 bases between them. Here the CDR3 reads CASSEMRVGYYEQYF. The DNA of the CDR3 is TGTGCCAGCAGCGAGATGAGGGTGGGGTACTACGAGCAGTACTTC.

The chain has TRBV30 and TRBJ1-4; D not certain. Trimming took off 8 bases at V and 0 bases at J, with 7 bases between the two ends. CDR1 GTSNPN and CDR2 SVGIG come from the germline V gene (reference sequence). The CDR3 consists of 12 residues. CDR3 coding DNA: TGTGCCCTAAGAGCAACTAATGAAAAACTGTTTTTT. This encodes CALRATNEKLFF.

This chain links TRBV19 with TRBJ2-5, with 9 positions matching TRBD2. This CDR3 contains 19 residues. Trimming took 0 bases from V and 3 from J; bases not matched to a gene: 14. Germline V lookup: CDR1 LNHDA, CDR2 SQIVND (reference sequence). Here the CDR3 reads CASSIDTSRAGGPKETQYF. CDR3 coding DNA: TGTGCCAGTAGTATAGATACATCCAGGGCGGGAGGGCCTAAAGAGACCCAGTACTTC.

The gene calls are TRBV5-1 and TRBJ2-1, with D perhaps TRBD2 (6 bases). Germline V lookup: CDR1 SGHRS, CDR2 YFSETQ. CDR3 length: 13 amino acids. The V gene lost 0 bases and the J gene lost 9 bases, with 10 bases spanning the gap. The CDR3 DNA follows: TGCGCCAGCAGCTTGGTAGTGGGAGGTGAGCAGTTCTTC. Its protein is CASSLVVGGEQFF.

V is TRBV7-9 and J is TRBJ1-2; 7 bases align to TRBD1. CDR3 length: 13 amino acids. The ends lost 5 bases at V and 8 bases at J; junction bases unmatched: 8. The germline V gene encodes CDR1 SEHNR and CDR2 FQNEAQ (reference sequence). The CDR3 here is CASSRGTVGGYTF. CDR3 sequence (DNA): TGTGCCAGCAGCCGGGGGACAGTCGGAGGCTACACCTTC. The whole variable domain, remainder taken from reference TRBV7-9 and TRBJ1-2, is DTGVSQNPRHKITKRGQNVTFRCDPISEHNRLYWYRQTLGQGPEFLTYFQNEAQLEKSRLLSDRFSAERPKGSFSTLEIQRTEQGDSAMYLCASSRGTVGGYTFGSGTRLTVV.

This rearrangement joins TRBV18 to TRBJ2-5, with 12 bases lining up with TRBD2. The CDR3 sequence is 15 residues long. The germline gives CDR1 KGHSH, CDR2 LQKENI. The junction had 4 bases not matched to a gene; V was cut back by 3 bases and J by 5 bases. The CDR3 here is CASSPRLAGDETQYF. CDR3 bases: TGTGCCAGCTCACCTCGACTAGCGGGAGATGAGACCCAGTACTTC.

The rearrangement uses TRBV19 and TRBJ1-1, with D uncertain. The CDR3 has 13 residues. Germline CDR1 and CDR2: LNHDA and SQIVND (reference sequence). The V and J ends lost 4 bases and 1 base respectively, with 7 bases between them. The CDR3 coding sequence is TGTGCCAGTAGTACTGGGAGGAACACTGAAGCTTTCTTT. Encoded protein: CASSTGRNTEAFF.

This chain connects TRBV19 to TRBJ1-1; a weak D match, TRBD1 (6 bases). This CDR3 region has 14 residues. Deletions cut 3 bases from V and 3 bases from J, with 11 bases between. Per germline, CDR1 LNHDA and CDR2 SQIVND (reference sequence). CDR3 in amino acids: CASSMRGGDTEAFF. The CDR3 nucleotides are TGTGCCAGTAGTATGAGGGGGGGGGACACTGAAGCTTTCTTT.

The J gene is TRBJ2-1, the V gene TRBV5-4; tentative D call: TRBD2 (6 bases). CDR1 and CDR2 from the germline V gene are SGHNT and YYREEE (reference sequence). The length of the CDR3 is 15 residues. V was shortened by 0 bases and J by 1 base, with 8 bases between the two germline ends. CDR3 sequence: CASSLGAGSYNEQFF. The CDR3 DNA reads TGTGCCAGCAGCTTGGGGGCGGGGTCCTACAATGAGCAGTTCTTC.

The J gene is TRBJ2-1, the V gene TRBV11-1; 10 bases match TRBD1. Germline loops: CDR1 SGHAT, CDR2 FQDESV (reference sequence). The length of the CDR3 is 16 residues. V lost 4 bases to trimming and J lost 8 bases; unmatched junction nucleotides: 11. CDR3 sequence: CASSWGQGLFLDEQFF. In DNA form, the CDR3 reads TGTGCCAGCAGCTGGGGACAGGGGCTTTTTCTGGATGAGCAGTTCTTC.

The rearrangement uses TRBV18 and TRBJ2-7; a possible D gene is TRBD2 (6 bases). V lost 1 base to trimming and J lost 0 bases, with 7 bases between them. The CDR3 contains 14 residues. The germline V gene has CDR1 KGHSH and CDR2 LQKENI. CDR3 amino acids: CASSPRGGSYEQYF. In DNA form, the CDR3 reads TGTGCCAGCTCACCACGGGGAGGCTCCTACGAGCAGTACTTC.